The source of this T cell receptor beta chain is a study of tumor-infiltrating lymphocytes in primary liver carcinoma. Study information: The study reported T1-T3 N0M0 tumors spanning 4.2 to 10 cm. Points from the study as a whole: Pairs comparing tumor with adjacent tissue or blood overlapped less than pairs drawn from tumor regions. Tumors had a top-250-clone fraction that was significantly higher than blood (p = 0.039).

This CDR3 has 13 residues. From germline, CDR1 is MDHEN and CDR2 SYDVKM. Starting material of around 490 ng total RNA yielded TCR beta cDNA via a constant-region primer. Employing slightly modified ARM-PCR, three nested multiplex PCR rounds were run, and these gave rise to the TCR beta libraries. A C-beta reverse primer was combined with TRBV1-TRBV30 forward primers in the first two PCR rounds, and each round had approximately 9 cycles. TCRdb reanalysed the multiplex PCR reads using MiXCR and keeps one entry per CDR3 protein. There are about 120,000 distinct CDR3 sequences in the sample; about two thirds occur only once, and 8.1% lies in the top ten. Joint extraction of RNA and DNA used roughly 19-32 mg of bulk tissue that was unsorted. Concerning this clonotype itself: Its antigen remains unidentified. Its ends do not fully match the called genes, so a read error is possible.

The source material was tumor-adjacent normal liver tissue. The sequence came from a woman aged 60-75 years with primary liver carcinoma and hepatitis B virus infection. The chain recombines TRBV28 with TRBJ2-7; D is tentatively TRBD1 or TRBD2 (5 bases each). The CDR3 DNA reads TGTGCCGGCAGTTTCATGAGGGACGGCGAGCAGTACTTC. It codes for CAGSFMRDGEQYF.